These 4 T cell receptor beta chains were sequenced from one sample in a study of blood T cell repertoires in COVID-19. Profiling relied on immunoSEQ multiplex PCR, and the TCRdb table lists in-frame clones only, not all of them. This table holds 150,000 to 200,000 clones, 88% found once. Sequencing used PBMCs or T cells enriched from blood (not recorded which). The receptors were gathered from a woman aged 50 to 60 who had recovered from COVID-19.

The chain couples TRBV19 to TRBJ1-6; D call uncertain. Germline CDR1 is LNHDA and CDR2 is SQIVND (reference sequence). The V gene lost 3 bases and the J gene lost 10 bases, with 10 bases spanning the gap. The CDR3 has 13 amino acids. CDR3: CASSMRTESPLHF. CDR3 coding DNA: TGTGCCAGTAGTATGCGCACCGAATCACCCCTCCACTTT.

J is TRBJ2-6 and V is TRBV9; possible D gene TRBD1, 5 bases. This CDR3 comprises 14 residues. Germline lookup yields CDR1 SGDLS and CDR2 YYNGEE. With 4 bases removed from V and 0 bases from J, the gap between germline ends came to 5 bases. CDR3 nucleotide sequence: TGTGCCAGCAGCCAGGGCTCTGGGGCCAACGTCCTGACTTTC. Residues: CASSQGSGANVLTF.

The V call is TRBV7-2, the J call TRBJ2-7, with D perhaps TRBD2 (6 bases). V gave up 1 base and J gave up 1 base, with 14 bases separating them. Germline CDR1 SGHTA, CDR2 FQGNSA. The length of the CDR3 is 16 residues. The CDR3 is CASSLGDWLPSYEQYF. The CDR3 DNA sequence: TGTGCCAGCAGCTTAGGGGACTGGCTTCCTTCCTACGAGCAGTACTTC.

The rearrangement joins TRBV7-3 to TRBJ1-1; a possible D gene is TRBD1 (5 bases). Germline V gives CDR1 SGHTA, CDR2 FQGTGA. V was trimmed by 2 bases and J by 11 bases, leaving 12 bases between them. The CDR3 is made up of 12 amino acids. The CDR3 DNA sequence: TGTGCCAGCAGCTTAGCAGGACAAGTGGCTTTCTTT. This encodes CASSLAGQVAFF.